Listed below are T cell receptor beta chains from one sample, sequenced in a study of cytomegalovirus exposure and HLA in healthy donors. Assay used: immunoSEQ multiplex PCR; TCRdb lists only in-frame clones, some missing. In the table there are fewer than 150,000 clones, 88% of which are singletons. The specimen was PBMCs. These receptors all stem from a woman between 18 and 29 years old in good health and CMV-seropositive. CDR3s include the opening cysteine and the closing phenylalanine or tryptophan. D genes are given only for firm matches. Clone size is not always given. Where it is, it says once, few, many or a class for expanded clones.

size: .
D: .
V: TRBV6-6
J: TRBJ1-3
CDR3: CASSYMPTPTGNTIYF
DNA: TGTGCCAGCAGTTACATGCCGACTCCTACTGGAAACACCATATATTTT

size: .
D: .
V: TRBV5-4
J: TRBJ2-1
CDR3: CASSSWAIYNEQFF
DNA: TGTGCCAGCAGTTCTTGGGCCATTTACAATGAGCAGTTCTTC

size: once
D: .
V: TRBV10-3
J: TRBJ1-1
CDR3: CAISRTLMNTEAFF
DNA: TGTGCCATCAGTCGGACATTGATGAACACTGAAGCTTTCTTT

size: .
D: TRBD2
V: TRBV7-2
J: TRBJ2-5
CDR3: CASSQSRSSGARETQYF
DNA: TGTGCCAGCAGCCAATCCAGGTCCAGCGGGGCGAGGGAGACCCAGTACTTC

size: .
D: .
V: TRBV5-1
J: TRBJ2-1
CDR3: CASRLGGDSYNEQFF
DNA: TGCGCCAGCAGGCTGGGCGGGGATAGCTACAATGAGCAGTTCTTC

size: .
D: TRBD2
V: TRBV10-1
J: TRBJ2-2
CDR3: CASSEWGGGELFF
DNA: TGCGCCAGCAGTGAGTGGGGGGGAGGGGAGCTGTTTTTT

size: .
D: .
V: TRBV7-9
J: TRBJ2-5
CDR3: CASSLGSRGETQYF
DNA: TGTGCCAGCAGCTTAGGGAGCAGGGGAGAGACCCAGTACTTC

size: .
D: .
V: TRBV6-1
J: TRBJ1-2
CDR3: CASQDNWDYGYTF
DNA: TGTGCCAGCCAGGACAATTGGGACTATGGCTACACCTTC

size: .
D: TRBD1
V: TRBV19
J: TRBJ1-5
CDR3: CASIHLQGGQPQHF
DNA: TGTGCCAGTATTCACCTTCAGGGGGGACAGCCCCAGCATTTT

size: .
D: .
V: TRBV14
J: TRBJ2-7
CDR3: CASSQQGPGGSEQYF
DNA: TGTGCCAGCAGCCAACAGGGTCCGGGTGGGTCCGAGCAGTACTTC

size: .
D: .
V: TRBV28
J: TRBJ1-4
CDR3: CASKNRDEKLFF
DNA: TGTGCCAGCAAGAACAGGGACGAAAAACTGTTTTTT

size: .
D: TRBD1
V: TRBV11-1
J: TRBJ1-6
CDR3: CASSLRTGAYNSPLHF
DNA: TGTGCCAGCAGCTTAAGGACAGGAGCCTATAATTCACCCCTCCACTTT

size: few
D: TRBD1
V: TRBV2
J: TRBJ1-2
CDR3: CASAQGSDYGYTF
DNA: TGTGCCAGCGCACAGGGGAGTGACTATGGCTACACCTTC

size: .
D: TRBD2
V: TRBV4-1
J: TRBJ2-2
CDR3: CASSQGSSGYTGELFF
DNA: TGCGCCAGCAGCCAAGGGTCTAGCGGATACACCGGGGAGCTGTTTTTT

size: .
D: .
V: TRBV6-1
J: TRBJ1-5
CDR3: CASSDMTGQPQHF
DNA: TGTGCCAGCAGTGATATGACAGGTCAGCCCCAGCATTTT

size: once
D: TRBD1
V: TRBV27
J: TRBJ1-5
CDR3: CASSSTGFSRQPQHF
DNA: TGTGCCAGCAGTTCGACAGGGTTTAGCAGGCAGCCCCAGCATTTT